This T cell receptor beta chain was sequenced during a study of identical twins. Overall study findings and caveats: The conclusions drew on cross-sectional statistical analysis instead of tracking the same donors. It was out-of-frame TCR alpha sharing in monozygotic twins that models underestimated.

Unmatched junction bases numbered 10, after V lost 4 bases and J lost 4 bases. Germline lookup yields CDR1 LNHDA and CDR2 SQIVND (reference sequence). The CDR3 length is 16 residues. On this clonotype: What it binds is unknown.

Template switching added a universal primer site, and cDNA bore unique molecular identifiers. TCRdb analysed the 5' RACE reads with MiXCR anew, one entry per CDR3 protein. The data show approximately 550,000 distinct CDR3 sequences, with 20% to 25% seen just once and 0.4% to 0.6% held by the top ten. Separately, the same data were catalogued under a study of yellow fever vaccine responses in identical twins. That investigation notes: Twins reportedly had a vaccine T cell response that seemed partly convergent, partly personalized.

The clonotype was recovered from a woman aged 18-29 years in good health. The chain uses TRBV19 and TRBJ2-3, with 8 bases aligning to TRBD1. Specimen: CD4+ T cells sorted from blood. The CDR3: CASSKGAGGAADTQYF. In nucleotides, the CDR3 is TGTGCCAGTAGTAAGGGGGCAGGGGGCGCCGCAGATACGCAGTATTTT.